Shown below are 11 T cell receptor beta chains from a single sample sequenced in a study of T cells in Graves' hyperthyroidism and ophthalmopathy. The TCR beta CDR3 regions underwent amplification using RNA transcripts as the source. HTBI primers drove first-round RT-PCR of the TCR CDR3. TCRdb fed the multiplex PCR reads into MiXCR, producing one record per CDR3 protein. The sample shows around 450,000 distinct CDR3 sequences, roughly an eighth of them seen only once. What was sequenced was blood. The receptor source for this set is a woman aged 18-29 years with Graves' hyperthyroidism.

Many counts were recorded for this clonotype. The V call is TRBV20-1, the J call TRBJ1-1, with D unclear. CDR3 length: 13 residues. Looked up from germline, CDR1 is DFQATT and CDR2 is SNEGSKA (reference sequence). V lost 6 bases to trimming and J lost 0 bases, with 11 bases between them. Here the CDR3 reads CSAEGRMNTEAFF. As DNA, the CDR3 is TGCAGTGCGGAAGGACGGATGAACACTGAAGCTTTCTTT.

The rearrangement joins TRBV15 to TRBJ2-4; 10 nucleotides agree with TRBD1. The germline gives CDR1 LNHNV, CDR2 YYDKDF (reference sequence). Trimming at V came to 0 bases and at J to 11 bases, leaving 13 bases not matched to a gene. The CDR3 contains 17 residues. In DNA form, the CDR3 reads TGTGCCACCAGCAGAGACTCCCGGGGGGACAGGGGATTACTTCAGTACTTC. Encoded protein: CATSRDSRGDRGLLQYF.

This clonotype showed up many times. The V call is TRBV6-1, the J call TRBJ1-2; the match to TRBD1 covers 7 bases. The CDR3 is 14 residues long. CDR1 and CDR2 from the germline V gene are MNHNS and SASEGT. After removal of 2 bases from V and 4 bases from J, the junction contained 4 bases not matched to a gene. The CDR3 sequence: CASSELDRVYGYTF. In nucleotides, the CDR3 is TGTGCCAGCAGTGAACTCGACAGGGTCTATGGCTACACCTTC.

In its sample, this clonotype was seen a few times. The chain carries TRBV9 and TRBJ2-1, with D possibly TRBD1 on 6 matching bases. The V end was cut by 0 bases, the J end by 7 bases, with 17 bases between. CDR1 SGDLS and CDR2 YYNGEE come from the germline V gene. The CDR3 sequence is 16 residues long. The CDR3 DNA follows: TGTGCCAGCAGCGTAGCCGGGACACTAAATGGGAATGAGCAGTTCTTC. Translated, it gives CASSVAGTLNGNEQFF. Supplemented by reference TRBV9 and TRBJ2-1, the full variable domain reads DSGVTQTPKHLITATGQRVTLRCSPRSGDLSVYWYQQSLDQGLQFLIQYYNGEERAKGNILERFSAQQFPDLHSELNLSSLELGDSALYFCASSVAGTLNGNEQFFGPGTRLTVL.

This clonotype turned up a few times. This chain links TRBV6-2 or TRBV6-3 with TRBJ2-7; D gene ambiguous. Germline CDR1 and CDR2: MNHEY and SVGEGT. V lost 2 bases and J lost 3, with 5 bases in between. The CDR3 loop spans 12 amino acids. The CDR3 sequence: CASSYVNYEQYF. In DNA form, the CDR3 reads TGTGCCAGCAGTTACGTTAACTACGAGCAGTACTTC.

This clonotype came up many times. The chain has TRBV20-1 and TRBJ2-7; D is undetermined. Germline V CDR1 and CDR2: DFQATT, SNEGSKA (reference sequence). The CDR3 consists of 11 residues. The V end was cut by 7 bases, the J end by 0 bases, with 7 bases between. CDR3 sequence: CSGTSSYEQYF. CDR3 in DNA: TGCAGTGGTACCTCCTCCTACGAGCAGTACTTC.

The chain uses TRBV19 and TRBJ1-1; D remains ambiguous. Germline assignment: CDR1 LNHDA and CDR2 SQIVND (reference sequence). The germline V and J ends were trimmed by 8 bases and 8 bases, with 21 bases remaining between them. This CDR3 contains 14 residues. The CDR3 nucleotides are TGTGCCAGTGCCCCTTCCTCCCCCGGGAAGGAAGCTTTCTTT. It encodes CASAPSSPGKEAFF.

This clonotype was counted ten times or more. This chain uses TRBV4-3 with TRBJ1-1, with D hard to call. This CDR3 is built from 15 residues. Trimming stripped 0 bases from V and 5 bases from J, with 13 bases between. Germline V lookup: CDR1 LGHNA, CDR2 YSLEER. CDR3 nucleotides: TGCGCCAGCAGCCAAGAGAGTCAGGAAGGGACTGAAGCTTTCTTT. Protein product: CASSQESQEGTEAFF.

The J gene is TRBJ2-2, the V gene TRBV4-1; 7 nucleotides match TRBD2. V dropped 5 bases and J dropped 5; count of bases not matched to a gene: 8. CDR1 is MGHRA and CDR2 is YSYEKL in the germline V gene. The CDR3 spans 15 residues. CDR3 sequence reads: CASSWGGVETGELFF. The CDR3 DNA reads as TGCGCCAGCAGCTGGGGGGGAGTCGAGACCGGGGAGCTGTTTTTT.

This clonotype was seen at least ten times. The chain has TRBV12-3 or TRBV12-4 and TRBJ2-1; 10 bases are a match to TRBD2. The CDR3 extends over 16 amino acids. The V and J ends lost 5 bases and 5 bases, in that order; junction bases with no gene match: 9. The CDR3 DNA reads as TGTGCCAGCAGTCGAGCCCTAGCGGGAGTCAACAATGAGCAGTTCTTC. It specifies CASSRALAGVNNEQFF.

This clonotype appeared many times. The rearrangement links TRBV2 to TRBJ2-7; possibly TRBD2 for D (5 bases). The CDR3 totals 14 residues. Germline V gene sequence: CDR1 SNHLY, CDR2 FYNNEI. The V gene lost 4 bases and the J gene lost 0 bases, with 10 bases spanning the gap. The CDR3 loop reads CASSAAESSYEQYF. The CDR3, as DNA: TGTGCCAGCAGTGCAGCGGAGAGCTCCTACGAGCAGTACTTC.